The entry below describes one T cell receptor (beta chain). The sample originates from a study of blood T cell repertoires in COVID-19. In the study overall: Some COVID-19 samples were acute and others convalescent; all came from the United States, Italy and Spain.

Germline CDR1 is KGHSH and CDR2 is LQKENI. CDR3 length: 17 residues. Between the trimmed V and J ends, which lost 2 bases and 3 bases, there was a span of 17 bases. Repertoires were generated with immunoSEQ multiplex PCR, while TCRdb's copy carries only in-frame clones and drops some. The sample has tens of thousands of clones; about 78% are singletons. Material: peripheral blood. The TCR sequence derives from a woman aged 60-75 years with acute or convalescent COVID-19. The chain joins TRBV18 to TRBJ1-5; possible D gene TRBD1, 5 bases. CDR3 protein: CASSPAQGWSTNQPQHF. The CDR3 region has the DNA TGTGCCAGCTCACCAGCTCAGGGTTGGTCCACCAATCAGCCCCAGCATTTT.